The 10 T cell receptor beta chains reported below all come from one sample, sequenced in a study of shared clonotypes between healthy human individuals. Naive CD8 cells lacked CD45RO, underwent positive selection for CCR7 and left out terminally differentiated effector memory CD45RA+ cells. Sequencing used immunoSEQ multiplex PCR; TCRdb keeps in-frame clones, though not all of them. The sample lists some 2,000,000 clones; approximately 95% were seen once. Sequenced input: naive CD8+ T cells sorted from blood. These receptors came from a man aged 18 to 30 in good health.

The CDR3, as DNA: TGTGCCATCAGTCCCCCGGGACAGGGGGATGTCGGGGAGCTGTTTTTT. Its translation: CAISPPGQGDVGELFF. The rearrangement uses TRBV10-3 and TRBJ2-2; 11 nucleotides align to TRBD1. CDR1 is ENHRY and CDR2 is SYGVKD in the germline V gene. With 5 bases clipped from V and 7 bases from J, the junction kept 9 bases outside the gene matches. This CDR3 is built from 16 residues.

The CDR3 bases are TGTGCCAGCAGCTTATTGGTAGGGAGTAACGACGAGCAGTACTTC. It specifies CASSLLVGSNDEQYF. This chain connects TRBV11-2 to TRBJ2-7; D is perhaps TRBD2 (5 bases). Trimming stripped 2 bases from V and 5 bases from J, with 16 bases between. The germline gives CDR1 SGHAT, CDR2 FQNNGV. There are 15 residues in the CDR3.

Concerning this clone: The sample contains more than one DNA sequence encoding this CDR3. The CDR3 DNA reads as TGTGCCACCAGCAGAGTAGGAAGCTACGAGCAGTACTTC. It translates to CATSRVGSYEQYF. The chain uses TRBV15 and TRBJ2-7; no clear D. The CDR3 covers 13 residues. Per germline, CDR1 LNHNV and CDR2 YYDKDF (reference sequence). The V end lost 1 base, the J end lost 3 bases, and 7 bases lay between the germline ends.

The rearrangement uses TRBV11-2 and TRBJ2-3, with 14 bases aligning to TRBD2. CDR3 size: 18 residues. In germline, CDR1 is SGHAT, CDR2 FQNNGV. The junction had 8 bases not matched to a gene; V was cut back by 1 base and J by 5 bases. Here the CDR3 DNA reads TGTGCCAGCAGCTTAGGATCCGGGACTAGCGGGAGAGGAGATACGCAGTATTTT. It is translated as CASSLGSGTSGRGDTQYF.

The CDR3 sequence: CASSYGTGGAETQYF. The CDR3, as DNA: TGTGCCAGCAGTTACGGGACAGGGGGCGCGGAGACCCAGTACTTC. V gene TRBV6-5 combines with J gene TRBJ2-5, with 12 positions matching TRBD1. Germline CDR1 and CDR2: MNHEY and SVGAGI. This CDR3 spans 15 amino acids. The V and J ends lost 2 bases and 5 bases, in that order; junction bases with no gene match: 3.

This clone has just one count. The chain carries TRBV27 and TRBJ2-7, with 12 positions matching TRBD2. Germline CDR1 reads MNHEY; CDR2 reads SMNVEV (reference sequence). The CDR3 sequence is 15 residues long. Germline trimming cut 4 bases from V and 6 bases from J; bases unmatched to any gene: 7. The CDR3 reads CASSYSSGRATEQYF. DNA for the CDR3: TGTGCCAGCAGTTATTCTAGCGGGAGGGCCACCGAGCAGTACTTC.

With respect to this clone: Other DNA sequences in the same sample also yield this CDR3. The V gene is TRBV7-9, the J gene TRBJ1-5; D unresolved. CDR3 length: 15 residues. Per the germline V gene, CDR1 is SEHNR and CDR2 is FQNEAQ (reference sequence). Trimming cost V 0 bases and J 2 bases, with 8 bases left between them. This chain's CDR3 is CASSLAGDGNQPQHF. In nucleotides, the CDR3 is TGTGCCAGCAGCTTAGCTGGGGATGGCAATCAGCCCCAGCATTTT.

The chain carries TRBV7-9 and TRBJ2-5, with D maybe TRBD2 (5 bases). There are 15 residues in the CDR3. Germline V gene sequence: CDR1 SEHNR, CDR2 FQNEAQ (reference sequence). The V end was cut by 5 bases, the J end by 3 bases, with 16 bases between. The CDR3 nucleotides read TGTGCCAGCAGCCCCCTAAGCGGCTTGAAAGAGACCCAGTACTTC. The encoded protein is CASSPLSGLKETQYF.

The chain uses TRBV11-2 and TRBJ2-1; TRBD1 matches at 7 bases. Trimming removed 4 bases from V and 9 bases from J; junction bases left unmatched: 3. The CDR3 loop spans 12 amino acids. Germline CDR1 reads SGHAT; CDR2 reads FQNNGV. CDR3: CASSSGGSEQFF. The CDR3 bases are TGTGCCAGCAGCTCAGGGGGAAGTGAGCAGTTCTTC.

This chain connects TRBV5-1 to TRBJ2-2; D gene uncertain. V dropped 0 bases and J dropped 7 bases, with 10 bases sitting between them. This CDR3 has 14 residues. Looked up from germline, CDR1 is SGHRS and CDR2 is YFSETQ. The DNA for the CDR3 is TGCGCCAGCAGCTTGGAGGGTGGATACGGGGAGCTGTTTTTT. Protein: CASSLEGGYGELFF.